This T cell receptor beta chain is drawn from a study of T-cell reconstitution after alpha-beta-depleted transplantation in children. This clonotype has a handful of counts. Antigen specificity is unknown. The TCRbeta library was prepared with unique molecular identifiers. Each CDR3 protein gets one entry after TCRdb re-called the PCR reads with MiXCR. The data contain 250,000 to 400,000 distinct CDR3 sequences, 20% to 30% of them singletons. Notes on the study in general: Two months or so post-transplant, alpha-beta T cells reportedly derived from several hundred expanded graft clones. By one year post-transplant, T-cell counts and diversity largely arose from T cells that were newly produced.

The CDR3 is made up of 13 amino acids. The germline V gene has CDR1 MDHEN and CDR2 SYDVKM. The germline V and J ends were trimmed by 10 bases and 6 bases, with 19 bases remaining between them. The sequence was collected from a male patient between 10 and 17 years old who had a stem cell transplant for acute lymphoblastic leukemia, so the T cells may come from the graft donor. V gene TRBV28 combines with J gene TRBJ2-7; D not certain. Sequenced here: PBMCs, mostly from graft donor cells, sampled 180 days after TCRalphabeta/CD19-depleted stem cell transplant. In DNA, the CDR3 is TGTGCCACACATTCGGCCCTTCCCCCCGAGCAGTACTTC. Translated: CATHSALPPEQYF.